The sequence of this T cell receptor beta chain was determined in a study of blood T cell repertoires in COVID-19. About the study: There were acute and convalescent COVID-19 samples, and they came from the United States, Italy and Spain. PBMCs, B-cell-depleted T cells, or T cells provided the cDNA or gDNA that made up the material.

This CDR3 region has 15 residues. The V gene's germline CDR1 is SGHAT and CDR2 FQNNGV. The V gene lost 3 bases and the J gene lost 4 bases, with 13 bases spanning the gap. Under the authors' procedure: Reference gene primer amplification gave estimated nucleated cell counts. TCRdb keeps only in-frame clones here, not all; method: immunoSEQ multiplex PCR. V, J and clone size are those of that table, while D and trimming were read from the DNA. The sample shows about 150,000 clones, over 90% of them seen only once. The chain uses TRBV11-2 and TRBJ2-1; D is perhaps TRBD1 (5 bases). The specimen sequenced was peripheral blood. This receptor was identified in a man in his fifties with acute or convalescent COVID-19. The CDR3 nucleotides read TGTGCCAGCAGCTTCGTGGACACCAGATACAATGAGCAGTTCTTC. Protein product: CASSFVDTRYNEQFF.